The 8 T cell receptor beta chains below were found in one sample sequenced in a study of CD4 T cells in relation to SARS-CoV-2 and coronaviruses (dated by TCRdb to 2020 to 2022). CD4+ T cells from unexposed donors were collected before the COVID-19 pandemic (2011-2018). After less than 13 days of culture, CD4+ T cells were isolated with the EasySep CD4+ T cell isolation kit. To prepare the library, the immunoSEQ multiplex PCR assay was applied. What TCRdb holds here is the immuneACCESS table cut down to in-frame rearrangements. Part of the clones is not present; checked against another copy, under half of the missing clones reflect an unresolved V gene, and the others are unexplained. The sample includes some 28,000 clones, with about 79% observed a single time. Approximately 20% of the sample is in the top ten clones. These receptors are not linked to any known antigen. The sequenced sample consisted of CD4+ T cells from PBMCs, cultured in vitro. These receptors came from a human donor in good health.

J is TRBJ1-2 and V is TRBV5-1, with D uncertain. The CDR3 consists of 15 residues. Germline assignment: CDR1 SGHRS and CDR2 YFSETQ. Trimming took 0 bases from V and 8 from J, leaving 17 bases between them. CDR3 coding DNA: TGCGCCAGCAGCTTGGTATCGTCGGCGGCCGGAGGCTACACCTTC. Its translation: CASSLVSSAAGGYTF.

The V gene is TRBV6-2 or TRBV6-3, the J gene TRBJ2-1, with 7 bases lining up with TRBD2. The CDR3 has 17 amino acids. Germline lookup yields CDR1 MNHEY and CDR2 SVGEGT. J was trimmed by 11 bases and V by 2 bases; bases with no gene match: 18. Here the CDR3 reads CASSYIRQRDSFGKQFF. The CDR3 nucleotides are TGTGCCAGCAGTTACATTAGACAGCGGGACTCGTTTGGAAAGCAGTTCTTC.

The chain combines TRBV19 with TRBJ1-1; 10 nucleotides match TRBD1. Germline CDR1 and CDR2: LNHDA and SQIVND (reference sequence). This CDR3 has 15 amino acids. Trimming at V came to 11 bases and at J to 3 bases, leaving 12 bases not matched to a gene. CDR3 region: CACRQGASWDTEAFF. CDR3 nucleotide sequence: TGTGCCTGCAGACAGGGGGCGAGTTGGGACACTGAAGCTTTCTTT.

This clone has more than one count but fewer than ten. This chain uses TRBV2 with TRBJ1-2; 7 positions match TRBD1. CDR1 SNHLY and CDR2 FYNNEI come from the germline V gene. V trimming: 5 bases; J trimming: 4 bases; junction bases outside the gene matches: 7. The CDR3 spans 14 residues. CDR3 residues: CASSWDSWSYGYTF. The CDR3 DNA sequence: TGTGCCAGCAGTTGGGACAGTTGGAGCTATGGCTACACCTTC. Variable domain in full (rest from reference TRBV2 and TRBJ1-2): EPEVTQTPSHQVTQMGQEVILRCVPISNHLYFYWYRQILGQKVEFLVSFYNNEISEKSEIFDDQFSVERPDGSNFTLKIRSTKLEDSAMYFCASSWDSWSYGYTFGSGTRLTVV.

V usage is TRBV7-9 and J usage is TRBJ1-2; 9 bases align to TRBD1. Trimming removed 4 bases from V and 4 bases from J; junction bases left unmatched: 10. Germline V gene lookup returns CDR1 SEHNR and CDR2 FQNEAQ (reference sequence). The CDR3 consists of 16 residues. The CDR3 sequence is CASSSVRQGEGYGYTF. CDR3 DNA: TGTGCCAGCAGCTCCGTTAGACAGGGGGAAGGCTATGGCTACACCTTC. Full variable domain (outside the CDR3, taken from reference TRBV7-9 and TRBJ1-2): DTGVSQNPRHKITKRGQNVTFRCDPISEHNRLYWYRQTLGQGPEFLTYFQNEAQLEKSRLLSDRFSAERPKGSFSTLEIQRTEQGDSAMYLCASSSVRQGEGYGYTFGSGTRLTVV.

The chain recombines TRBV11-2 with TRBJ1-2; the D is unclear. Trimming took 1 base from V and 1 from J, leaving 7 bases between them. Germline CDR1 reads SGHAT; CDR2 reads FQNNGV. This CDR3 has 14 amino acids. CDR3 bases: TGTGCCAGCAGCTTAGGGCGTAATAACTATGGCTACACCTTC. This encodes CASSLGRNNYGYTF.

This chain connects TRBV18 to TRBJ2-7; 10 bases fit TRBD2. Germline CDR1 KGHSH, CDR2 LQKENI. J was trimmed by 4 bases and V by 2 bases; bases with no gene match: 5. The CDR3 has 15 amino acids. The CDR3 region has the DNA TGTGCCAGCTCACCAACCGGGACTAGCGCTTACGAGCAGTACTTC. Its translation: CASSPTGTSAYEQYF.

The chain is built from TRBV5-1 and TRBJ2-1; the match to TRBD1 covers 8 bases. Germline V CDR1 and CDR2: SGHRS, YFSETQ. The V gene end was trimmed by 0 bases and the J gene end by 4 bases; junction bases not matched to a gene: 3. The CDR3 has 15 amino acids. The CDR3 sequence is CASSLAWTGYNEQFF. The CDR3 nucleotides read TGCGCCAGCAGCTTGGCCTGGACAGGGTACAATGAGCAGTTCTTC.